Below, 9 T cell receptor beta chains from the same sample are listed, as sequenced in a study of blood T cell repertoires in COVID-19. Method: immunoSEQ multiplex PCR; TCRdb's copy keeps in-frame clones and lacks some. The sample records 150,000 to 200,000 clones, approximately 85% being singletons. Sample: peripheral blood. These TCRs come from a woman older than 75 with acute or convalescent COVID-19.

V and J are TRBV7-9 and TRBJ2-1, with D tentatively TRBD1 (5 bases). The CDR3 contains 14 residues. The V gene's germline CDR1 is SEHNR and CDR2 FQNEAQ (reference sequence). Trimming removed 5 bases from V and 2 bases from J, with 10 bases in between. CDR3 loop: CASSPLGAYNEQFF. In DNA, the CDR3 is TGTGCCAGCAGCCCGCTAGGGGCCTACAATGAGCAGTTCTTC.

The table lists this clone with a few counts. The CDR3 protein is CASSTDRTKNTEAFF. The CDR3 DNA sequence: TGTGCCAGCAGTACGGACAGGACTAAGAACACTGAAGCTTTCTTT. This chain joins TRBV2 and TRBJ1-1; TRBD1 matches 7 bases. Germline loops: CDR1 SNHLY, CDR2 FYNNEI. V trimming: 5 bases; J trimming: 1 base; junction bases outside the gene matches: 7. The CDR3 covers 15 residues.

The rearrangement links TRBV2 to TRBJ2-5; the D is unclear. The germline V gene encodes CDR1 SNHLY and CDR2 FYNNEI. The CDR3 sequence is 13 residues long. With 1 base removed from V and 5 bases from J, the gap between germline ends came to 8 bases. The CDR3 loop is CASSEDWAETQYF. CDR3 sequence (DNA): TGTGCCAGCAGTGAAGACTGGGCGGAGACCCAGTACTTC.

The chain is built from TRBV27 and TRBJ1-5; D is possibly TRBD1 (5 bases). Germline V lookup: CDR1 MNHEY, CDR2 SMNVEV (reference sequence). The CDR3 runs to 15 residues. V was cut by 3 bases and J by 2 bases, with 11 bases left in between. The CDR3 loop is CASSFYGGGNQPQHF. The CDR3 nucleotides are TGTGCCAGCAGTTTCTACGGGGGGGGCAATCAGCCCCAGCATTTT.

The chain is built from TRBV7-3 and TRBJ1-6; TRBD1 agrees at 11 bases. J was trimmed by 9 bases and V by 4 bases; bases with no gene match: 5. The germline V gene has CDR1 SGHTA and CDR2 FQGTGA. This CDR3 is 15 amino acids long. CDR3 nucleotide sequence: TGTGCCAGCAGCTCCACCGGGACAGGGGGTTCACCCCTCCACTTT. Encoded protein: CASSSTGTGGSPLHF.

The chain carries TRBV19 and TRBJ2-5, with 13 bases matching TRBD2. The CDR3 extends over 15 amino acids. V shed 5 bases, J shed 3 bases, and the junction held 3 bases outside the gene matches. CDR1 and CDR2 (germline): LNHDA, SQIVND (reference sequence). CDR3 in amino acids: CASSSGLAGEETQYF. CDR3 coding DNA: TGTGCCAGTAGTTCCGGACTAGCGGGAGAAGAGACCCAGTACTTC.

This clone was seen repeatedly, ten times or more. This chain connects TRBV14 to TRBJ1-4, with 9 bases aligning to TRBD1. Trimming took 4 bases from V and 8 from J; bases not matched to a gene: 8. The CDR3 is 15 residues long. The germline gives CDR1 SGHDN, CDR2 FVKESK. The DNA of the CDR3 is TGTGCCAGCAGCCTCAACAGGGGGCCGGGAGAAAAACTGTTTTTT. This encodes CASSLNRGPGEKLFF.

The rearrangement joins TRBV4-1 to TRBJ2-6; 7 nucleotides line up with TRBD2. The CDR3 consists of 19 residues. V lost 4 bases and J lost 3; bases outside the gene matches: 15. Germline V CDR1 and CDR2: MGHRA, YSYEKL. CDR3 in amino acids: CASSLSMGGRAVGANVLTF. The CDR3, as DNA: TGCGCCAGCAGCCTCTCGATGGGGGGGAGGGCCGTTGGGGCCAACGTCCTGACTTTC.

This chain links TRBV6-2 or TRBV6-3 with TRBJ2-1, with TRBD2 identical over 7 bases. The trim removed 5 bases at V and 5 bases at J, leaving 15 bases unmatched. The germline V gene has CDR1 MNHEY and CDR2 SVGEGT. The CDR3 totals 17 residues. The CDR3 here is CASSQHPWRGTNNEQFF. The CDR3 nucleotides are TGTGCCAGCAGTCAACACCCCTGGCGGGGGACCAACAATGAGCAGTTCTTC.